One and the same sample provided the 9 T cell receptor beta chains below, sequenced in a study of neurological immune-mediated disorders. TCRdb used MiXCR to reprocess the 5' RACE reads, holding one entry per CDR3 protein. The table includes about 60,000 distinct CDR3 sequences, around 3.8% detected once. The sequencing sample was made of PBMCs. The receptor set was obtained from a woman in her fifties or sixties with multiple sclerosis.

This clonotype has ten or more counts. V is TRBV20-1 and J is TRBJ1-1, with D possibly matching TRBD1 (5 bases). In germline, CDR1 is DFQATT, CDR2 SNEGSKA (reference sequence). The CDR3 extends over 13 amino acids. V dropped 1 base and J dropped 5 bases, with 11 bases sitting between them. CDR3: CSARAGMGTEAFF. In DNA, the CDR3 is TGCAGTGCTAGAGCAGGGATGGGGACTGAAGCTTTCTTT.

This clonotype was detected ten times or more. The chain recombines TRBV5-1 with TRBJ2-5, with D perhaps TRBD1 (5 bases). Germline CDR1 reads SGHRS; CDR2 reads YFSETQ. The V end lost 0 bases, the J end lost 0 bases, and 6 bases lay between the germline ends. The CDR3 sequence is 14 residues long. The CDR3 DNA is TGCGCCAGCAGCTTGGGACAGTACCAAGAGACCCAGTACTTC. Residues: CASSLGQYQETQYF.

As concerns this clonotype: As the CDR3 is not closed by the conserved phenylalanine or tryptophan, this likely results from a read error. This sequence joins TRBV7-2 and TRBJ1-1, with D maybe TRBD1 (5 bases). Trimming shortened V by 0 bases and J by 10 bases, and 9 bases separated the two germline ends. The CDR3 covers 12 residues. Germline CDR1 is SGHTA and CDR2 is FQGNSA. The CDR3 coding sequence is TGTGCCAGCAGCTTAGCGCTCGGGGGAGCTTTCAAT. It encodes CASSLALGGAFN.

About this clonotype itself: The junction departs from the called germline gene at one end, perhaps through a read error. The gene calls are TRBV18 and TRBJ1-3; D is unresolved. Germline CDR1 is KGHSH and CDR2 is LQKENI. The CDR3 totals 12 residues. The CDR3 DNA reads as TGTGCCAGCTCAACACCCGGAAAAACCATATATTTT. Residues: CASSTPGKTIYF.

This clonotype appeared many times. CDR3 coding DNA: TGTGCCAGCAGCTTGGGGCCATCTCATCGGACCCAGTACTTC. Protein product: CASSLGPSHRTQYF. The chain links TRBV7-2 to TRBJ2-5; D perhaps matches TRBD1 (5 bases). This CDR3 spans 14 amino acids. In germline, CDR1 is SGHTA, CDR2 FQGNSA. Trimming removed 3 bases at V and 7 bases at J, with 15 bases between. The whole variable domain, filled in from reference TRBV7-2 and TRBJ2-5, reads GAGVSQSPSNKVTEKGKDVELRCDPISGHTALYWYRQSLGQGLEFLIYFQGNSAPDKSGLPSDRFSAERTGGSVSTLTIQRTQQEDSAVYLCASSLGPSHRTQYFGPGTRLLVL.

This clonotype was counted many times. CDR3 loop: CASSNRRTIQETQYF. CDR3 DNA: TGTGCCAGCAGCAATCGGCGGACTATACAAGAGACCCAGTACTTC. The J gene is TRBJ2-5, the V gene TRBV11-2; TRBD2 is a possible D gene (6 bases). Germline assignment: CDR1 SGHAT and CDR2 FQNNGV. The CDR3 totals 15 residues. The V end was cut by 5 bases, the J end by 2 bases, with 15 bases between.

The table lists this clonotype with a few counts. The chain has TRBV18 and TRBJ2-1; 11 bases are a match to TRBD2. The length of the CDR3 is 17 residues. Looked up from germline, CDR1 is KGHSH and CDR2 is LQKENI. J was trimmed by 10 bases and V by 3 bases; bases with no gene match: 14. Here the CDR3 reads CASSPPRGLAGGREQFF. As DNA, the CDR3 is TGTGCCAGCTCACCCCCTAGGGGGCTAGCGGGAGGTCGGGAGCAGTTCTTC. Filled out from reference TRBV18 and TRBJ2-1, the complete variable domain reads NAGVMQNPRHLVRRRGQEARLRCSPMKGHSHVYWYRQLPEEGLKFMVYLQKENIIDESGMPKERFSAEFPKEGPSILRIQQVVRGDSAAYFCASSPPRGLAGGREQFFGPGTRLTVL.

Ten or more counts support this clonotype. This rearrangement joins TRBV6-6 to TRBJ2-1, with D perhaps matching TRBD2 (6 bases). The V and J ends lost 5 bases and 9 bases respectively, with 11 bases between them. Germline CDR1 and CDR2: MNHNY and SVGAGI (reference sequence). The CDR3 extends over 12 amino acids. The CDR3 loop is CASSLGSSEQFF. CDR3 DNA sequence: TGTGCCAGCAGTCTCGGGAGCTCTGAGCAGTTCTTC.

This clonotype has only a few counts. The CDR3 loop is CAILTTGGPEQFF. CDR3 nucleotide sequence: TGTGCCATCTTAACGACGGGGGGGCCTGAGCAGTTCTTC. The chain links TRBV12-3 or TRBV12-4 to TRBJ2-1; TRBD2 matches 8 bases. The CDR3 spans 13 residues. J gave up 9 bases and V 10 bases, and 11 bases lay outside the gene matches.